One sample yielded the 22 T cell receptor beta chains listed below, sequenced in a study of monozygotic twins with inflammatory bowel disease. No DNA is given; TCRdb re-called the 5' RACE reads and lists each CDR3 protein once. The listing contains 200,000 to 250,000 distinct CDR3 sequences. Sequenced sample: blood. These receptors came from a human donor with ulcerative colitis or Crohn's disease, or a healthy co-twin of an affected twin (not recorded which).

The J gene is TRBJ1-1, the V gene TRBV2; no DNA is available, so the TRBD1 call from TCRdb remains unchecked. Germline lookup yields CDR1 SNHLY and CDR2 FYNNEI. The CDR3 has 13 amino acids. CDR3 sequence reads: CASLGQVDTEAFF. The entire variable domain, with the rest obtained from reference TRBV2 and TRBJ1-1, is as follows: EPEVTQTPSHQVTQMGQEVILRCVPISNHLYFYWYRQILGQKVEFLVSFYNNEISEKSEIFDDQFSVERPDGSNFTLKIRSTKLEDSAMYFCASLGQVDTEAFFGQGTRLTVV.

The gene calls are TRBV7-6 and TRBJ1-5; the TCRdb call, TRBD1, lacks DNA for checking. This CDR3 contains 16 residues. Germline V lookup: CDR1 SGHVS, CDR2 FNYEAQ. CDR3 residues: CASSLEGTSSNQPQHF. Full variable domain (remainder filled in from reference TRBV7-6 and TRBJ1-5): GAGVSQSPRYKVTKRGQDVALRCDPISGHVSLYWYRQALGQGPEFLTYFNYEAQQDKSGLPNDRFSAERPEGSISTLTIQRTEQRDSAMYRCASSLEGTSSNQPQHFGDGTRLSIL.

The rearrangement links TRBV11-2 to TRBJ2-3; TCRdb returns TRBD2, unconfirmable since there is no DNA. The CDR3 extends over 16 amino acids. The germline CDR1 and CDR2 sequences are SGHAT and FQNNGV. The CDR3: CASSPLGVAGTDTQYF.

This chain uses TRBV7-9 with TRBJ2-4; TCRdb returns TRBD1, unconfirmable since there is no DNA. Germline CDR1 SEHNR, CDR2 FQNEAQ (reference sequence). The CDR3 runs to 16 residues. This CDR3 reads CASSLAQALAKNIQYF.

The rearrangement uses TRBV9 and TRBJ2-2; checking the TCRdb D call of TRBD2 is not possible without DNA. The CDR3 extends over 18 amino acids. Germline V lookup: CDR1 SGDLS, CDR2 YYNGEE. The CDR3 spells CASSVSPGLAGETGELFF.

The chain carries TRBV29-1 and TRBJ1-6; with no DNA, the TCRdb D assignment of TRBD1 cannot be verified. CDR3 length equals 14 residues. The V gene's germline CDR1 is SQVTM and CDR2 ANQGSEA. The CDR3 loop is CSAASRQLNSPLHF.

V usage is TRBV30 and J usage is TRBJ2-1; TCRdb outputs TRBD1, but without DNA this stays unchecked. Germline assignment: CDR1 GTSNPN and CDR2 SVGIG (reference sequence). This CDR3 is 15 amino acids long. CDR3 in amino acids: CAWSVGSTGYDEQFF.

The chain uses TRBV20-1 and TRBJ2-4; TCRdb indicates TRBD1, and absent DNA this call remains unverified. Per germline, CDR1 DFQATT and CDR2 SNEGSKA (reference sequence). This CDR3 region has 13 residues. CDR3 sequence: CSASNGRDNIQYF.

The chain uses TRBV6-1 and TRBJ2-3; TCRdb's D call, TRBD2, is unchecked because there is no DNA. Germline V gives CDR1 MNHNS, CDR2 SASEGT. This CDR3 has 17 residues. This CDR3 is CASRRRASGIPTDTQYF.

The chain is built from TRBV4-1 and TRBJ2-3. CDR3 length: 13 amino acids. Per germline, CDR1 MGHRA and CDR2 YSYEKL. The CDR3 protein is CASSLYAADTQYF.

CDR3 protein: CASSLSGPLQPQHF. The rearrangement links TRBV27 to TRBJ1-5. Germline V gives CDR1 MNHEY, CDR2 SMNVEV (reference sequence). The CDR3 extends over 14 amino acids.

The gene calls are TRBV7-9 and TRBJ1-1. The CDR3 consists of 12 residues. Per the germline V gene, CDR1 is SEHNR and CDR2 is FQNEAQ (reference sequence). The CDR3 reads CASSPNTAQAFF. The variable domain in full, with the rest retrieved from reference TRBV7-9 and TRBJ1-1, is DTGVSQNPRHKITKRGQNVTFRCDPISEHNRLYWYRQTLGQGPEFLTYFQNEAQLEKSRLLSDRFSAERPKGSFSTLEIQRTEQGDSAMYLCASSPNTAQAFFGQGTRLTVV.

The CDR3 reads CASSRNNKNIQYF. The V gene is TRBV4-1, the J gene TRBJ2-4. This CDR3 is 13 amino acids long. From germline, CDR1 is MGHRA and CDR2 YSYEKL.

V is TRBV11-2 and J is TRBJ2-5; TCRdb's D call of TRBD2 is untestable without DNA. Germline loops: CDR1 SGHAT, CDR2 FQNNGV. CDR3 size: 19 residues. CDR3 amino acids: CASSPEPGLAGGRPQTQYF.

The chain carries TRBV7-2 and TRBJ2-3; TCRdb calls TRBD2, which cannot be checked without DNA. The CDR3 has 12 amino acids. Germline CDR1 SGHTA, CDR2 FQGNSA. CDR3 in amino acids: CASSSGLAGWYF. Full variable domain (missing parts from reference TRBV7-2 and TRBJ2-3): GAGVSQSPSNKVTEKGKDVELRCDPISGHTALYWYRQSLGQGLEFLIYFQGNSAPDKSGLPSDRFSAERTGGSVSTLTIQRTQQEDSAVYLCASSSGLAGWYFGPGTRLTVL.

CDR3 protein: CATSGRNTGELFF. This sequence joins TRBV15 and TRBJ2-2; TCRdb reports TRBD2, a call that lacks DNA to check it against. This CDR3 spans 13 amino acids. CDR1 and CDR2 (germline): LNHNV, YYDKDF (reference sequence). Based on the CDR3 plus reference TRBV15 and TRBJ2-2, the full variable domain is DAMVIQNPRYQVTQFGKPVTLSCSQTLNHNVMYWYQQKSSQAPKLLFHYYDKDFNNEADTPDNFQSRRPNTSFCFLDIRSPGLGDTAMYLCATSGRNTGELFFGEGSRLTVL.

CDR3 region: CSVLTLDTQYF. The chain links TRBV29-1 to TRBJ2-3; TCRdb returns TRBD1, unconfirmable since there is no DNA. There are 11 residues in the CDR3. The germline V gene has CDR1 SQVTM and CDR2 ANQGSEA.

This chain joins TRBV20-1 and TRBJ2-7; lacking DNA, the TRBD1 call made by TCRdb goes unchecked. Germline CDR1 is DFQATT and CDR2 is SNEGSKA (reference sequence). There are 12 residues in the CDR3. The CDR3 spells CSANHPGDEQYF.

The rearrangement joins TRBV5-1 to TRBJ2-7; TCRdb's D call, TRBD1, is unchecked because there is no DNA. The CDR3 runs to 15 residues. Germline CDR1 SGHRS, CDR2 YFSETQ. CDR3 amino acids: CASSSIPGQGHEQYF.

J is TRBJ1-2 and V is TRBV4-3; with no DNA, the TCRdb D assignment of TRBD1 cannot be verified. The CDR3 runs to 13 residues. CDR1 and CDR2 from the germline V gene are LGHNA and YSLEER. CDR3 protein: CASSQRGAVSYTF.

The rearrangement joins TRBV2 to TRBJ2-3; TCRdb calls TRBD1, which cannot be checked without DNA. Germline V lookup: CDR1 SNHLY, CDR2 FYNNEI. The CDR3 length is 14 residues. The CDR3 here is CASSTSTGQATQYF.

The chain joins TRBV19 to TRBJ2-6; checking the TCRdb D call of TRBD1 is not possible without DNA. The CDR3 contains 18 residues. Germline CDR1 reads LNHDA; CDR2 reads SQIVND (reference sequence). CDR3: CASSLSRGAYAGVNVLTF.